A single sample gave rise to the 20 T cell receptor beta chains below, sequenced in a study of identical twins. TCRdb re-derived calls from the 5' RACE reads in MiXCR, one entry per CDR3 protein. The table includes around 570,000 distinct CDR3 sequences, 9.6% detected once. These data were also filed under a second study, of yellow fever vaccine responses in identical twins.

The sequencing sample was made of PBMCs. These receptors were collected from a woman younger than 30 in good health.

This rearrangement joins TRBV12-3 or TRBV12-4 to TRBJ1-2, with 11 bases matching TRBD1. The CDR3 spans 15 residues. After removal of 5 bases from V and 5 bases from J, the junction contained 7 bases not matched to a gene. The CDR3 protein is CASSLWTGGSYGYTF. The CDR3 DNA sequence: TGTGCCAGCAGTCTCTGGACAGGGGGCTCTTATGGCTACACCTTC.

In this sample, this clonotype turned up many times. This chain connects TRBV15 to TRBJ2-3; the D is unclear. CDR3 length: 14 residues. Trimming took off 2 bases at V and 3 bases at J, with 9 bases between the two ends. Germline CDR1 and CDR2: LNHNV and YYDKDF (reference sequence). Here the CDR3 reads CATSRPQRTDTQYF. The CDR3 nucleotides are TGTGCCACCAGCAGACCCCAACGAACAGATACGCAGTATTTT.

This clonotype was recorded at least ten times. The chain combines TRBV9 with TRBJ2-3, with 7 positions matching TRBD1. Trimming at V came to 4 bases and at J to 4 bases, leaving 6 bases not matched to a gene. The CDR3 spans 14 residues. Germline V gene sequence: CDR1 SGDLS, CDR2 YYNGEE. CDR3 residues: CASSTRQGSDTQYF. The DNA for the CDR3 is TGTGCCAGCAGCACCCGACAGGGTTCAGATACGCAGTATTTT.

In this sample, this clonotype turned up a few times. The V gene is TRBV2, the J gene TRBJ2-2, with 7 nucleotides matching TRBD1. Trimming at V came to 5 bases and at J to 0 bases, leaving 3 bases not matched to a gene. Germline V gene data show CDR1 as SNHLY and CDR2 as FYNNEI. CDR3 length: 15 amino acids. CDR3 in amino acids: CASSPQGANTGELFF. CDR3 nucleotide sequence: TGTGCCAGCAGTCCTCAGGGGGCGAACACCGGGGAGCTGTTTTTT.

The rearrangement joins TRBV15 to TRBJ2-1, with 10 bases aligning to TRBD2. The CDR3 spans 16 residues. V gave up 1 base and J gave up 7 bases; unmatched junction bases: 7. Germline V gene sequence: CDR1 LNHNV, CDR2 YYDKDF (reference sequence). The CDR3: CATSRGGAGGLNEQFF. CDR3 DNA sequence: TGTGCCACCAGCAGAGGAGGAGCGGGGGGGCTTAATGAGCAGTTCTTC.

The V gene is TRBV11-2, the J gene TRBJ2-3; 10 bases map to TRBD2. V was pared by 1 base and J by 9 bases, with 10 bases of the junction left unmatched. CDR1 is SGHAT, CDR2 FQNNGV, per germline. The length of the CDR3 is 16 residues. CDR3 in amino acids: CASSLVGTSGKGTQYF. The CDR3 DNA sequence: TGTGCCAGCAGCTTAGTAGGAACTAGCGGGAAGGGGACGCAGTATTTT.

This clonotype was counted a few times. The chain recombines TRBV5-1 with TRBJ2-4, with 11 positions matching TRBD1. The trim removed 4 bases at V and 8 bases at J, leaving 5 bases unmatched. CDR1 is SGHRS and CDR2 is YFSETQ in the germline V gene. This CDR3 spans 14 amino acids. The CDR3 sequence is CASSPDRGRDIQYF. The CDR3 DNA reads as TGCGCCAGCAGCCCGGACAGGGGGCGAGACATTCAGTACTTC.

This clonotype was observed a handful of times. V gene TRBV6-2 or TRBV6-3 combines with J gene TRBJ1-5; D remains unclear. Trimming removed 7 bases at V and 3 bases at J, with 10 bases between. The CDR3 is made up of 13 amino acids. CDR1 and CDR2 from the germline V gene are MNHEY and SVGEGT. The CDR3 here is CASTDTFNQPQHF. The DNA of the CDR3 is TGTGCCAGCACTGACACCTTCAATCAGCCCCAGCATTTT.

This clonotype was counted many times. This chain links TRBV27 with TRBJ2-1; 10 bases are a match to TRBD2. CDR1 is MNHEY and CDR2 is SMNVEV in the germline V gene (reference sequence). V gave up 0 bases and J gave up 9 bases; unmatched junction bases: 14. The CDR3 runs 18 residues. The CDR3 DNA reads as TGTGCCAGCAGTTTATCCCTATCGAGCGGGAGGGCAGGGACTGAGCAGTTCTTC. Its protein product is CASSLSLSSGRAGTEQFF.

The J gene is TRBJ2-1, the V gene TRBV7-2; no clear D. Germline V gene data show CDR1 as SGHTA and CDR2 as FQGNSA. The CDR3 extends over 13 amino acids. Trimming cost V 3 bases and J 6 bases, with 9 bases left between them. The CDR3 protein is CASSFRISNEQFF. The CDR3 nucleotides are TGTGCCAGCAGCTTTCGCATCTCCAATGAGCAGTTCTTC.

This clonotype was seen many times. The chain couples TRBV15 to TRBJ2-1, with a tentative D call TRBD2 (5 bases). V was cut by 0 bases and J by 9 bases, with 12 bases left in between. This CDR3 is 14 amino acids long. CDR1 is LNHNV and CDR2 is YYDKDF in the germline V gene (reference sequence). CDR3 protein: CATSRDLPGSEQFF. The CDR3 DNA reads TGTGCCACCAGCAGAGATCTCCCGGGGTCTGAGCAGTTCTTC.

This chain connects TRBV6-4 to TRBJ2-3; 8 nucleotides agree with TRBD2. The germline CDR1 and CDR2 sequences are MRHNA and SNTAGT. V shed 5 bases, J shed 1 base, and the junction held 5 bases outside the gene matches. The length of the CDR3 is 15 residues. CDR3 sequence reads: CASSTSAGGTDTQYF. Written as DNA, the CDR3 is TGTGCCAGCAGTACGTCAGCGGGAGGCACAGATACGCAGTATTTT.

The table lists this clonotype with many counts. The gene calls are TRBV6-4 and TRBJ2-2; unclear D gene. Germline values: CDR1 MRHNA, CDR2 SNTAGT. Trimming pared 0 bases from V and 4 bases from J, leaving 9 bases between. The CDR3 totals 15 residues. CDR3 coding DNA: TGTGCCAGCAGTGACTCGCCCAGTGCCACCGGGGAGCTGTTTTTT. The encoded protein is CASSDSPSATGELFF.

This clonotype was seen a few times. The V call is TRBV4-3, the J call TRBJ2-1; maybe TRBD2 (6 bases). The germline gives CDR1 LGHNA, CDR2 YSLEER. Trimming removed 1 base at V and 1 base at J, with 14 bases between. CDR3 length: 17 residues. CDR3 DNA: TGCGCCAGCAGCCAAGTTCCGGCGGGAATATCCTACAATGAGCAGTTCTTC. The encoded protein is CASSQVPAGISYNEQFF.

The chain couples TRBV24-1 to TRBJ1-2, with 7 nucleotides matching TRBD1. The CDR3 is 13 amino acids. CDR1 is KGHDR and CDR2 is SFDVKD in the germline V gene. V shed 7 bases and J 3 bases; nucleotides not matched to a gene: 4. The CDR3 protein is CATSDTGDYGYTF. The CDR3 DNA is TGTGCCACCAGCGATACAGGGGACTATGGCTACACCTTC.

There are a few counts of this clonotype. This chain links TRBV27 with TRBJ2-5; D not certain. CDR1 and CDR2 from the germline V gene are MNHEY and SMNVEV (reference sequence). CDR3 size: 14 residues. V shed 4 bases and J shed 2 bases, with 11 bases lying between them. The CDR3 sequence is CASSSAGLQETQYF. The DNA for the CDR3 is TGTGCCAGCAGTTCAGCAGGCCTACAAGAGACCCAGTACTTC.

A word on this clonotype: At one boundary the junction diverges from the germline segment, which might be a read error. The gene calls are TRBV7-7 and TRBJ2-5, with 9 bases lining up with TRBD2. This CDR3 is 14 amino acids long. CDR1 and CDR2 (germline): SSHAT, FNYEAQ (reference sequence). The CDR3: CASSGTSWKETQYF. The CDR3 nucleotides read TGTGCTAGCAGCGGGACTAGCTGGAAGGAGACCCAGTACTTC.

The J gene is TRBJ1-1, the V gene TRBV20-1; D remains unclear. This CDR3 comprises 12 residues. The V end lost 3 bases, the J end lost 2 bases, and 7 bases lay between the germline ends. CDR1 is DFQATT and CDR2 is SNEGSKA in the germline V gene (reference sequence). CDR3 loop: CSARSGNTEAFF. The DNA for the CDR3 is TGCAGTGCTAGGTCCGGAAACACTGAAGCTTTCTTT.

V usage is TRBV12-3 or TRBV12-4 and J usage is TRBJ2-2; D assignment may be TRBD1 or TRBD2 (5 bases each). Trimming removed 2 bases from V and 7 bases from J, with 11 bases in between. The CDR3 sequence is 14 residues long. The CDR3 region has the DNA TGTGCCAGCAGTTTACGGGGCAAGGTCGGGGAGCTGTTTTTT. It is translated as CASSLRGKVGELFF.

V and J are TRBV28 and TRBJ2-1, with 9 bases lining up with TRBD2. The germline CDR1 and CDR2 sequences are MDHEN and SYDVKM. The CDR3 spans 14 residues. V dropped 5 bases and J dropped 5; count of bases not matched to a gene: 4. CDR3 sequence: CASSPGLAHNEQFF. The CDR3 nucleotides are TGTGCCAGCAGTCCGGGACTAGCCCACAATGAGCAGTTCTTC.